This T cell receptor (beta chain) derives from a study of shared clonotypes between healthy human individuals. Positive CCR7 selection of CD45RO-negative cells yielded the naive CD8 cells, and terminally differentiated effector memory CD45RA+ cells were excluded. Each of the donors was a healthy adult who was HIV-negative and had not had a recent acute infection or vaccination. The V gene's germline CDR1 is SQVTM and CDR2 ANQGSEA. This CDR3 has 14 residues. The V gene lost 5 bases and the J gene lost 2 bases, with 16 bases spanning the gap. Profiled with immunoSEQ multiplex PCR; TCRdb holds only in-frame clones, not every one. Of nearly 2 million clones listed, approximately 94% are singletons.

Sequencing used naive CD8+ T cells sorted from blood. The gene calls are TRBV29-1 and TRBJ2-7; possible D gene TRBD2, 6 bases. The source of this sequence is a man aged 18 to 30 in good health. The CDR3 coding sequence is TGCAGCGTTTTGGGAGGTCTCGAAACCTACGAGCAGTACTTC. Protein: CSVLGGLETYEQYF.